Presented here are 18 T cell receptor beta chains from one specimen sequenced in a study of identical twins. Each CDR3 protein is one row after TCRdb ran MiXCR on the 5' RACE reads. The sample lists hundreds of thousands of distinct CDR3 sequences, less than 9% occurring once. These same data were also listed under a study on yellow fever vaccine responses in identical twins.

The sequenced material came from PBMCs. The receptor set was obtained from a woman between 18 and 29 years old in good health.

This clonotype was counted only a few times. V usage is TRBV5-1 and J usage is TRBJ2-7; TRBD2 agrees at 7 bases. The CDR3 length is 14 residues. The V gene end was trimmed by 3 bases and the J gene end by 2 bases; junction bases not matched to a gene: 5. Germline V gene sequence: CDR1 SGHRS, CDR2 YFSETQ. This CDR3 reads CASSSGTTTYEQYF. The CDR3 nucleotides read TGCGCCAGCAGCTCCGGGACTACTACCTACGAGCAGTACTTC.

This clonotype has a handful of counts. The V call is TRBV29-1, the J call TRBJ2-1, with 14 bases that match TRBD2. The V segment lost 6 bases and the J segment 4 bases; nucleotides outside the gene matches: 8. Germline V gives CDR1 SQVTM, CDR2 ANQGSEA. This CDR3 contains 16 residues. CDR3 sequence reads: CSVDGTSGSKYNEQFF. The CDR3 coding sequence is TGCAGCGTGGACGGGACTAGCGGGAGTAAATACAATGAGCAGTTCTTC.

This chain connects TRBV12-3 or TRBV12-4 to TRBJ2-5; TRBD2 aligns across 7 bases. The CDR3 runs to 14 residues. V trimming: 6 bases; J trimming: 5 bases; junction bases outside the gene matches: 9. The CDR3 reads CASRKTGTTETQYF. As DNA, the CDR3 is TGTGCCAGCAGGAAAACCGGGACTACGGAGACCCAGTACTTC.

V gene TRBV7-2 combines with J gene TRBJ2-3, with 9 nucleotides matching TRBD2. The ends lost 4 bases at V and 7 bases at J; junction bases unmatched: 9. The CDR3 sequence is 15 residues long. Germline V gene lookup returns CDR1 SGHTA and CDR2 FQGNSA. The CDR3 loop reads CASSSAGTSFYTQYF. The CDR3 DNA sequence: TGTGCCAGCAGCTCCGCCGGGACTAGCTTTTATACGCAGTATTTT.

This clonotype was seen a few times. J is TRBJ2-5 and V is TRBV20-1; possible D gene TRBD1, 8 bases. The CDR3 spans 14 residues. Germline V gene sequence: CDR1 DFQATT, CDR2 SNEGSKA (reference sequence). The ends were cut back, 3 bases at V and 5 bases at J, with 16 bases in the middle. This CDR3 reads CSARKQGGRETQYF. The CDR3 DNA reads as TGCAGTGCTAGGAAACAGGGGGGGAGGGAGACCCAGTACTTC.

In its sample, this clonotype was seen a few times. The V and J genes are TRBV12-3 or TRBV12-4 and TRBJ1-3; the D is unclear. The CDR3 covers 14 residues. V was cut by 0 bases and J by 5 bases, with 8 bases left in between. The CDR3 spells CASSLAGLRNTIYF. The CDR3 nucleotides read TGTGCCAGCAGTTTAGCTGGGTTAAGAAACACCATATATTTT.

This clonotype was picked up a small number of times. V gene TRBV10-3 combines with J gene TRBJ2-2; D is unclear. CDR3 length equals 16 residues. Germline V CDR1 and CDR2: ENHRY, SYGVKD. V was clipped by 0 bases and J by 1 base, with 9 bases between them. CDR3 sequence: CAISESRQRNTGELFF. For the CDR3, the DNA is TGTGCCATCAGTGAGTCAAGGCAGCGGAACACCGGGGAGCTGTTTTTT.

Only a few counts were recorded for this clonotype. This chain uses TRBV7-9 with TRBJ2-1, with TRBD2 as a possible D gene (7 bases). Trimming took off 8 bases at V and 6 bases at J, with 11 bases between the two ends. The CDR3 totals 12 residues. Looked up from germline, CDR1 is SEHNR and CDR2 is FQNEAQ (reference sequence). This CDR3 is CASRRGGNEQFF. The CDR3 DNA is TGTGCCAGCCGGAGGGGGGGCAATGAGCAGTTCTTC.

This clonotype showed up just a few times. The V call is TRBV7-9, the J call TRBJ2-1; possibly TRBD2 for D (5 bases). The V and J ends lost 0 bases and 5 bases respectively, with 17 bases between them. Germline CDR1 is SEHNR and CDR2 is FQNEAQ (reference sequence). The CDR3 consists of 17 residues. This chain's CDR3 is CASSLASASSSNNEQFF. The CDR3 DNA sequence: TGTGCCAGCAGCTTAGCGTCCGCTAGCTCTAGTAACAATGAGCAGTTCTTC.

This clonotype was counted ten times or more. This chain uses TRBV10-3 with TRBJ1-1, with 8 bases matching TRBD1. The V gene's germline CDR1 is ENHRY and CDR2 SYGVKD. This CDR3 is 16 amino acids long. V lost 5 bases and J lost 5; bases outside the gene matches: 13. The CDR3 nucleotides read TGTGCCATCAGTCCGATGATTGCAGGGGGCGCGACTGAAGCTTTCTTT. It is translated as CAISPMIAGGATEAFF.

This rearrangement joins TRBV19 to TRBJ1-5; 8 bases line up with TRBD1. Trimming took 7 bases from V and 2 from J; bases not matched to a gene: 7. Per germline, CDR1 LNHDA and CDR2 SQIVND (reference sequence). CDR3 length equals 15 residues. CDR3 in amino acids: CASTTGGRGNQPQHF. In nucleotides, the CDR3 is TGTGCCAGTACTACAGGGGGGAGGGGCAATCAGCCCCAGCATTTT.

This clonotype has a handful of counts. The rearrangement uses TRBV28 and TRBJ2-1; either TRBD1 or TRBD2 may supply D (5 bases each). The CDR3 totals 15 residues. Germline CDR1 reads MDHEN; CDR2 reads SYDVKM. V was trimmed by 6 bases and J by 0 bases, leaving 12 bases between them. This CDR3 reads CASSIQEDSYNEQFF. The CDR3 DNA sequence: TGTGCCAGCAGCATACAGGAGGACTCCTACAATGAGCAGTTCTTC.

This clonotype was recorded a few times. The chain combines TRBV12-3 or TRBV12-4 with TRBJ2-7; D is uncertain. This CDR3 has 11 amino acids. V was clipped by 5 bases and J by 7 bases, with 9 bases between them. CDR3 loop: CASSPNREQYF. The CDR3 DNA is TGTGCCAGCAGTCCAAATAGGGAGCAGTACTTC.

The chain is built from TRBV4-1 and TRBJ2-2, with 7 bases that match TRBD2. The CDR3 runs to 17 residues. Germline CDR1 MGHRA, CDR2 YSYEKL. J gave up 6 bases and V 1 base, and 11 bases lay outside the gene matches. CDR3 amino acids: CASSQVGGWGGPGELFF. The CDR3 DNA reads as TGCGCCAGCAGCCAAGTGGGGGGTTGGGGAGGGCCCGGGGAGCTGTTTTTT.

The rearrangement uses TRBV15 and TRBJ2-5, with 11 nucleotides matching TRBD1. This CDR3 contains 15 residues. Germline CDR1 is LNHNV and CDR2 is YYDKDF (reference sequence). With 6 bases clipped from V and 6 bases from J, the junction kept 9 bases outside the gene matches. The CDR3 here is CATSTGGQGVKTQYF. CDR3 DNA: TGTGCCACCAGTACAGGGGGACAGGGGGTTAAGACCCAGTACTTC.

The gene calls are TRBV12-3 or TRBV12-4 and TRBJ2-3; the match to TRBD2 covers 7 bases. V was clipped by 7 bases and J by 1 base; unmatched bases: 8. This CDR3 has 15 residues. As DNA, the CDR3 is TGTGCCAGCAACCGGGCGGGAGTAGGCACAGATACGCAGTATTTT. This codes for CASNRAGVGTDTQYF.

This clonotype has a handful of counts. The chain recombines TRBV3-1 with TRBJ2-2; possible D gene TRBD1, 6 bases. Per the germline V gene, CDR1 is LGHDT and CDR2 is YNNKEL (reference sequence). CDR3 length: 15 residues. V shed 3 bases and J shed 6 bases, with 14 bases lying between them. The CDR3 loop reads CASSQGALGAGELFF. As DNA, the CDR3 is TGTGCCAGCAGCCAGGGGGCGTTGGGCGCCGGGGAGCTGTTTTTT.

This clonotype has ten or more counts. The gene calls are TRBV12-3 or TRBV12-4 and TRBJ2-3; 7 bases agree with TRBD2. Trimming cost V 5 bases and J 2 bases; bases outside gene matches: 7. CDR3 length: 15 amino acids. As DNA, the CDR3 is TGTGCCAGCAGTACCGTAGCGGGCCTCACAGATACGCAGTATTTT. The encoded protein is CASSTVAGLTDTQYF.